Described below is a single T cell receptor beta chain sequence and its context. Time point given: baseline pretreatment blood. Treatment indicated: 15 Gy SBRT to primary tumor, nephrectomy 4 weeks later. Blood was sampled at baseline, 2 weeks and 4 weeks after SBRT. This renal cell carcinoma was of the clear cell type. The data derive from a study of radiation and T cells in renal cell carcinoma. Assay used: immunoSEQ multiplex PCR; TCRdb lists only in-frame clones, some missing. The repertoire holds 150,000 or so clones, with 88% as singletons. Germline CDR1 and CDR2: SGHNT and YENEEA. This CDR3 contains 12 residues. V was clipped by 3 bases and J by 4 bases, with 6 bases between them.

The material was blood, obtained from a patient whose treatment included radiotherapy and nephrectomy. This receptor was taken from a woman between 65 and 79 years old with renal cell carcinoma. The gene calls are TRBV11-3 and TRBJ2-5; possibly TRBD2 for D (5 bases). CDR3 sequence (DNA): TGTGCCAGCAGCTTGGAGGCAGAGACCCAGTACTTC. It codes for CASSLEAETQYF.